The source of this T cell receptor beta chain is a study of OX40 agonist ivuxolimab in advanced cancers. Looking at the study overall: Ivuxolimab was an agonistic, fully human IgG2 monoclonal antibody directed against OX40 (CD134), a costimulatory receptor. Intravenous ivuxolimab was administered to patients every 2 weeks at six dose levels: 0.01, 0.1, 0.3, 1.5, 3 and 10 mg/kg. Of the roughly 52 dose-escalation patients, hepatocellular carcinoma was present in around 19, melanoma in approximately 15, renal cell carcinoma in 9 and head and neck cancer in 9. A male proportion of about 79% and a mean age of roughly 58 years, ranging from roughly 23 to 79, were recorded for the dose-escalation cohort. Patients were allowed to have had prior anti-PD-1, anti-PD-L1 or anti-CTLA-4 therapy, and 40% to 45% of the dose-escalation patients had previously received checkpoint inhibitors. Three dose-escalation patients achieved partial responses, one with hepatocellular carcinoma and two with cutaneous melanoma. The purpose of peripheral TCRbeta sequencing was to test whether ivuxolimab changed TCR sequence diversity and led to clonal T-cell expansion. The paper covers the monotherapy dose-escalation part of the phase I ivuxolimab trial, which included N ≈ 50 patients. Beyond this particular receptor, the publication reports: Low levels of normalized T-cell clonal expansion were also seen in some nonresponding patients. Which antigens the clonally expanded peripheral T cells were specific for was not determined. In the 0.1-3.0 mg/kg groups, partial responders had among the lowest normalized peripheral clonal expansion, particularly in CD8+ T cells. At doses from 0.1 to 3.0 mg/kg, clonal expansion was seen in both CD4+ and CD8+ blood T cells between baseline and week 6. After ivuxolimab, CD8+ T cells had more expanded clones than CD4+ T cells on average.

Patients with a history of autoimmune disease or receiving systemic immunosuppression were excluded from the trial. Peripheral blood for TCR sequencing was collected from all dose cohorts at baseline, on cycle 4 day 1, and on cycle 7 day 1. The samples were drawn from a first-in-human, open-label, multicenter phase I dose-escalation trial of ivuxolimab. Adults with locally advanced or metastatic melanoma, renal cell, hepatocellular, or head and neck squamous cell carcinoma were enrolled in the trial. Before TCR sequencing, CD4+ T cells and CD8+ T cells from peripheral blood were sorted into separate populations. To sequence the TCRbeta CDR3 region, genomic DNA was isolated from the sorted cells. The immunoSEQ Assay was used to sequence the TCRbeta CDR3 regions. TCRdb carries this immuneACCESS record with in-frame sequences only. Its versions omit some clonotypes, under half of them owing to an unresolved V gene in the studies checked, with the rest unexplained. The sample contains over 70,000 clones, about 83% of them found a single time. Together, the top ten hold 6.9% of the sample.

The germline V gene specifies KGHSH as CDR1 and LQKENI as CDR2. The CDR3 covers 16 residues, taking in both the cysteine and the phenylalanine. The kept DNA is CDR3 alone, 48 bases in frame from the first base. The junction shows trimming of 2 bases on V and 0 bases on J, plus 11 bases between the germline ends. For this clone: No antigen is known for it. The sample holds no much larger clone one base away, and base qualities are not on file.

In this chain, TRBV18 is recombined with TRBJ1-5, with a tentative D gene TRBD1 over 5 matching bases. This clonotype originated in an adult with an advanced solid tumor such as melanoma, head and neck, liver or kidney cancer. This material consisted of CD4+ or CD8+ T cells sorted from blood, taken in a trial of the OX40 agonist ivuxolimab. CDR3 reads: CASSPSGRNSNQPQHF. The DNA sequence is as follows: TGTGCCAGCTCACCATCGGGACGTAATAGCAATCAGCCCCAGCATTTT.